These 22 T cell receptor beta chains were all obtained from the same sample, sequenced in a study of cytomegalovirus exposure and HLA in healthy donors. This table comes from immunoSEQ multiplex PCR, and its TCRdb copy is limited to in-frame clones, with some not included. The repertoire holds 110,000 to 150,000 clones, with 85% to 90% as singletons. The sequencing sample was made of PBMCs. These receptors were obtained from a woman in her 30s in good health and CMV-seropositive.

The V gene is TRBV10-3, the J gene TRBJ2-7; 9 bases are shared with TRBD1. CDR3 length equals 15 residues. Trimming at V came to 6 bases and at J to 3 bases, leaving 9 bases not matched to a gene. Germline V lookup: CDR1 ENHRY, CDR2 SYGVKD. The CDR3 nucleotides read TGTGCCATCAGGGCCCAGGACAGGGGTTTCTACGAGCAGTACTTC. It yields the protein CAIRAQDRGFYEQYF.

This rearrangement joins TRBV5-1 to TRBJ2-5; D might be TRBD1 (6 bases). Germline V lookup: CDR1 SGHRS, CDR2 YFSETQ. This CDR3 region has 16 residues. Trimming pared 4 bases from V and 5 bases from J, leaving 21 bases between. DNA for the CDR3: TGCGCCAGCAGCACGGGACAAGGGGTAATATGGGAGACCCAGTACTTC. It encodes CASSTGQGVIWETQYF.

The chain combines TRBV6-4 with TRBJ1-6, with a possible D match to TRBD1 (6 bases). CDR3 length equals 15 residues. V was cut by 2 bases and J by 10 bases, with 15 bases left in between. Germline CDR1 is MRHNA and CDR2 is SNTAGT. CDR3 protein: CASSDGQGSGSPLHF. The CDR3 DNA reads TGTGCCAGCAGTGACGGCCAGGGGAGTGGATCACCCCTCCACTTT.

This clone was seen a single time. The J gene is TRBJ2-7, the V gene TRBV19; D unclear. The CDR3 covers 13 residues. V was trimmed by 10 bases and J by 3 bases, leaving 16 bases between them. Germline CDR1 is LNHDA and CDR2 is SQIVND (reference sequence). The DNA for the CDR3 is TGTGCCACCCAGGCCGGAACCGGCTACGAGCAGTACTTC. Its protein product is CATQAGTGYEQYF.

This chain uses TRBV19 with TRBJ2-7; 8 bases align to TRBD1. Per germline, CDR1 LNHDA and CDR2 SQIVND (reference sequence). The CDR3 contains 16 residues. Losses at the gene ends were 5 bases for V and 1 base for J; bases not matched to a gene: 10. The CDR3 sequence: CASSETGQVASYEQYF. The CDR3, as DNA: TGTGCCAGTAGTGAAACGGGACAGGTCGCATCCTACGAGCAGTACTTC.

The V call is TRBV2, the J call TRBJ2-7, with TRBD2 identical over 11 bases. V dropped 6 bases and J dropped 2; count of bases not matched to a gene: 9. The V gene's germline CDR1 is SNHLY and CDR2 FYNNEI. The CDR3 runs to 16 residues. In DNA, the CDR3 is TGTGCCAGCAGCGCCTCGACTAGCGGGGTGACCTACGAGCAGTACTTC. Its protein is CASSASTSGVTYEQYF.

The CDR3 region is CASSGGTSGSGYEQYF. DNA of the CDR3: TGTGCCAGCAGCGGTGGGACTAGCGGGAGCGGGTACGAGCAGTACTTC. The chain uses TRBV28 and TRBJ2-7; TRBD2 matches 14 bases. The CDR3 contains 16 residues. Germline CDR1 MDHEN, CDR2 SYDVKM. After removal of 6 bases from V and 4 bases from J, the junction contained 8 bases not matched to a gene.

The CDR3 DNA reads as TGCGCCAGCAGCTTGACCACTAGCACAGATACGCAGTATTTT. Translation gives CASSLTTSTDTQYF. The chain is built from TRBV5-1 and TRBJ2-3; D remains unclear. Trimming took off 1 base at V and 0 bases at J, with 6 bases between the two ends. Germline-derived CDR1 and CDR2 are SGHRS and YFSETQ. The CDR3 totals 14 residues. The full variable domain, in which reference TRBV5-1 and TRBJ2-3 provide the parts outside the CDR3, is KAGVTQTPRYLIKTRGQQVTLSCSPISGHRSVSWYQQTPGQGLQFLFEYFSETQRNKGNFPGRFSGRQFSNSRSEMNVSTLELGDSALYLCASSLTTSTDTQYFGPGTRLTVL.

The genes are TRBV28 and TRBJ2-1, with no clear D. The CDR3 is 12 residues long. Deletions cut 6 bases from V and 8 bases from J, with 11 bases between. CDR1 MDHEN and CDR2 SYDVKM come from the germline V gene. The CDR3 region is CASRNILYEQFF. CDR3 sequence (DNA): TGTGCCAGCAGAAACATTTTGTATGAGCAGTTCTTC. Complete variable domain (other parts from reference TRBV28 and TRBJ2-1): DVKVTQSSRYLVKRTGEKVFLECVQDMDHENMFWYRQDPGLGLRLIYFSYDVKMKEKGDIPEGYSVSREKKERFSLILESASTNQTSMYLCASRNILYEQFFGPGTRLTVL.

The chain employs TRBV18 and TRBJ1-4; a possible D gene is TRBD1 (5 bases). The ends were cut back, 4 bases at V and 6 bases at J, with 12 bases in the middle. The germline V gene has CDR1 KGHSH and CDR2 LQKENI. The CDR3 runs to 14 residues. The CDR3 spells CASSLSGSDEKLFF. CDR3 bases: TGTGCCAGCTCACTCTCAGGGTCTGATGAAAAACTGTTTTTT.

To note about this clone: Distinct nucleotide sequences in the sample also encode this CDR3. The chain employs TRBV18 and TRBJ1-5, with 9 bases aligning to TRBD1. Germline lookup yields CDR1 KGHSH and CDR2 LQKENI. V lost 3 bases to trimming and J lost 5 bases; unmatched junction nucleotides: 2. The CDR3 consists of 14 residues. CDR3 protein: CASSPRQGDQPQHF. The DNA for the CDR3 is TGTGCCAGCTCACCTCGACAGGGGGATCAGCCCCAGCATTTT.

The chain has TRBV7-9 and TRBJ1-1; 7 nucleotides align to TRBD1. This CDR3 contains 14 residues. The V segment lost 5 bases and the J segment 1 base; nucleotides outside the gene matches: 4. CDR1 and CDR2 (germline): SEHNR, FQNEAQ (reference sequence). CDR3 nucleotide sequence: TGTGCCAGCAGCCCTCGGACAGGGAACACTGAAGCTTTCTTT. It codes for CASSPRTGNTEAFF.

CDR3 in amino acids: CASSGGGAGLYGYTF. In DNA, the CDR3 is TGTGCCAGCAGCGGGGGCGGGGCAGGGCTTTATGGCTACACCTTC. This sequence joins TRBV9 and TRBJ1-2, with D perhaps matching TRBD1 (5 bases). Trimming removed 3 bases at V and 5 bases at J, with 17 bases between. The CDR3 loop spans 15 amino acids. CDR1 SGDLS and CDR2 YYNGEE come from the germline V gene.

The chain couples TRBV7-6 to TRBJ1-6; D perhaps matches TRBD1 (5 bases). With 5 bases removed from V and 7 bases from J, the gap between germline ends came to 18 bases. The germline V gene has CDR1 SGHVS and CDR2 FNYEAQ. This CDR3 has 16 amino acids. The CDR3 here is CASSDTGSEGNSPLHF. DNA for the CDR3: TGTGCCAGCAGCGACACAGGTTCAGAAGGCAATTCACCCCTCCACTTT.

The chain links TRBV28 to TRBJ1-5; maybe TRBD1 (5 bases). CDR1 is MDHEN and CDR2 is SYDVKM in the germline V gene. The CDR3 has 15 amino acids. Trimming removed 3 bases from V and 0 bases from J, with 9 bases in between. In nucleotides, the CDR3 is TGTGCCAGCAGTTTCAGGGTTGTTAGCAATCAGCCCCAGCATTTT. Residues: CASSFRVVSNQPQHF.

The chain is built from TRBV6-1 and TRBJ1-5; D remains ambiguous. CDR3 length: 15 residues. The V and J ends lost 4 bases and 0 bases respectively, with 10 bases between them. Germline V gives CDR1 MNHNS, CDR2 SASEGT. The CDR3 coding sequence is TGTGCCAGCAGTGTCCTACTCTATAGCAATCAGCCCCAGCATTTT. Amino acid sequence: CASSVLLYSNQPQHF.

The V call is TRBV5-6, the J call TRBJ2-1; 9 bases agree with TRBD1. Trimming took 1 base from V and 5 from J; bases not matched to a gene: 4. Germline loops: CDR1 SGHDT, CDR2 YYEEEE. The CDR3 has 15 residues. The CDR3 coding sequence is TGTGCCAGCAGCTTGAGGGACAGGGACGACAATGAGCAGTTCTTC. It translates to CASSLRDRDDNEQFF.

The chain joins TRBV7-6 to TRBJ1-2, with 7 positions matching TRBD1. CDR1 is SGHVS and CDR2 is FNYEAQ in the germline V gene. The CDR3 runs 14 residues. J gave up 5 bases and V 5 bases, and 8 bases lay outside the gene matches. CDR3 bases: TGTGCCAGCAGCCGCGACAGGGATTCGTATGGCTACACCTTC. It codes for CASSRDRDSYGYTF.

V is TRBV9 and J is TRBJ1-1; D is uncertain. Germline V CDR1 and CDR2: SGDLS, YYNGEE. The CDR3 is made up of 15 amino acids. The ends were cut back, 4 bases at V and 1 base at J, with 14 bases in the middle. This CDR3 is CASSPLLDPNTEAFF. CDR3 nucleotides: TGTGCCAGCAGCCCGTTACTAGATCCGAACACTGAAGCTTTCTTT.

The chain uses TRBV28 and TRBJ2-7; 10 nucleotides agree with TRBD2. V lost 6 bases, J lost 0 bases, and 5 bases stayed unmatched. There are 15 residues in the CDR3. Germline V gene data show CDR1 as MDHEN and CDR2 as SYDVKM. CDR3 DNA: TGTGCCAGCAGACCACCTAGCGGGGGCTCCTACGAGCAGTACTTC. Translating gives CASRPPSGGSYEQYF.

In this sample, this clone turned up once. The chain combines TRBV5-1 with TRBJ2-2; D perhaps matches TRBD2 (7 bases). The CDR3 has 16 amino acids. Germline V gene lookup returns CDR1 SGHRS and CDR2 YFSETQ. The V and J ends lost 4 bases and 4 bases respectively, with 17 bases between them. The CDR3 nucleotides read TGCGCCAGCAGCCCCGGAGGGGGGGCGAGCACCGGGGAGCTGTTTTTT. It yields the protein CASSPGGGASTGELFF.

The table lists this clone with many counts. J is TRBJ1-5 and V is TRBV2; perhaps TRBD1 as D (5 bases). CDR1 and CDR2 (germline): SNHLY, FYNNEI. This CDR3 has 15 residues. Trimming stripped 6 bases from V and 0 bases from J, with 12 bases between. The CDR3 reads CASSGHGHSNQPQHF. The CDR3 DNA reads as TGTGCCAGCAGCGGACACGGACATAGCAATCAGCCCCAGCATTTT.